Listed below are T cell receptor beta chains from one sample, sequenced in a study of cytomegalovirus exposure and HLA in healthy donors. Generated by immunoSEQ multiplex PCR, the TCRdb table keeps only in-frame clones and is missing some. The table includes roughly 80,000 clones, 65% to 70% detected once. Sequencing was carried out using PBMCs. The receptor set was obtained from a woman aged 45-65 years in good health and CMV-seropositive. The conserved cysteine and the conserved F or W are not part of the CDR3 here.

cdr3_aa: ASSGQGWDTEAF; v_call: TRBV9
cdr3_aa: ASSPMFLGEPQH; v_call: TRBV19
cdr3_aa: ASSPGTGNNSPLH; v_call: TRBV7-9
cdr3_aa: ASSEAGAGETQY; v_call: TRBV6-1
cdr3_aa: ASSPPGKEGTEAF; v_call: TRBV5-6
cdr3_aa: ASSYQRAETQY; v_call: TRBV6-5
cdr3_aa: ASSGDRANTEAF; v_call: TRBV19
cdr3_aa: ASSQPAGDTEAF; v_call: TRBV16
cdr3_aa: ASSWTGLGTEAF; v_call: TRBV6-5
cdr3_aa: ASSLLTGTNYGYT; v_call: TRBV11-2
cdr3_aa: SAAKYGGASPNEQF; v_call: TRBV29-1
cdr3_aa: ASRRMGATGELF; v_call: TRBV13
cdr3_aa: ASSASHSGNTIY; v_call: TRBV7-2
cdr3_aa: ASTHTGSYEQY; v_call: TRBV7-6
cdr3_aa: ASSLGRAHPENTEAF; v_call: TRBV13
cdr3_aa: ASSFLATEAF; v_call: TRBV5-6
cdr3_aa: ATGTSNSPLH; v_call: TRBV15
cdr3_aa: ASSLSAGMADTQY; v_call: TRBV5-4
cdr3_aa: SVEDRQGVRLGYGYT; v_call: TRBV29-1
cdr3_aa: ASTAYRALNQPQH; v_call: TRBV6-5
cdr3_aa: ASSLAGGARETQY; v_call: TRBV5-1
cdr3_aa: ASSYRRGVGTEAF; v_call: TRBV6-5
cdr3_aa: ASSPDGATNEKLF; v_call: TRBV5-4
cdr3_aa: ASSQDTDNEQF; v_call: TRBV5-1
cdr3_aa: ASGTPNENNEQF; v_call: TRBV12-5
cdr3_aa: ASSLGQGNYGYT; v_call: TRBV5-1
cdr3_aa: ASSLSRERGEAF; v_call: TRBV7-2
cdr3_aa: ASSLRTGDYGYT; v_call: TRBV5-1
cdr3_aa: ASSLSWENQPQH; v_call: TRBV5-5
cdr3_aa: ASSQQGRNTEVF; v_call: TRBV7-3
cdr3_aa: ASSSTGGLRYGYT; v_call: TRBV27
cdr3_aa: ASSLAGDRVQPQH; v_call: TRBV7-9
cdr3_aa: ASCDRNYGYT; v_call: TRBV27
cdr3_aa: ASRGGGDDTQY; v_call: TRBV5-1
cdr3_aa: ASSLGDSRRSPLH; v_call: TRBV7-9
cdr3_aa: ASSPRGQRGFLNTEAF; v_call: TRBV18
cdr3_aa: AWSVRDRVYGYT; v_call: TRBV30
cdr3_aa: ASSSIVGQETQY; v_call: TRBV7-9
cdr3_aa: ASSLAEGEGALRGEQF; v_call: TRBV7-9